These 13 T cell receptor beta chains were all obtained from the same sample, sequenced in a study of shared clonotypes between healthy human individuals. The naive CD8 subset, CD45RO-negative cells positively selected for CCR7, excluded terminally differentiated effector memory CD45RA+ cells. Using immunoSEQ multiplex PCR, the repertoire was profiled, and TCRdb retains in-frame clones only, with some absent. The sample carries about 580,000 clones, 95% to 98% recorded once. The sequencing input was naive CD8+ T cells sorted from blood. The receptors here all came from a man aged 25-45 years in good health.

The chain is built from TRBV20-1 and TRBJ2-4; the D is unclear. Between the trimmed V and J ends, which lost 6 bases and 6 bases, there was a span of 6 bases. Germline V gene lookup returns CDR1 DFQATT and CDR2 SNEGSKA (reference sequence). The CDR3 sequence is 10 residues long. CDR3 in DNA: TGCAGTGCCAATCGAAACATTCAGTACTTC. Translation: CSANRNIQYF.

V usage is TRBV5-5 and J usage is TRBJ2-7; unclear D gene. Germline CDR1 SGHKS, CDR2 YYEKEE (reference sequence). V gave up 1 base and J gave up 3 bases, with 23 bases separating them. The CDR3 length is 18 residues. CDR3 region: CASSLRQFLGNSGYEQYF. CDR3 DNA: TGTGCCAGCAGCTTGAGGCAGTTTCTAGGAAACTCCGGCTACGAGCAGTACTTC.

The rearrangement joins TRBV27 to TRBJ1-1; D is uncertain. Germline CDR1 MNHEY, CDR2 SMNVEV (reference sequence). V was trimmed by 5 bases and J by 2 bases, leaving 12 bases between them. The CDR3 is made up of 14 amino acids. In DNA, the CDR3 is TGTGCCAGCAGTCCCCAGGTGAGAAACACTGAAGCTTTCTTT. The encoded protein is CASSPQVRNTEAFF.

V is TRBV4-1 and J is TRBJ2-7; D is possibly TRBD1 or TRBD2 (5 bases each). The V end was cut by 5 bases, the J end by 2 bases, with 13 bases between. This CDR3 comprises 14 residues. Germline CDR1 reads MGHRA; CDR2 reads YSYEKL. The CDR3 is CASSNRDGTYEQYF. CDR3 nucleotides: TGCGCCAGCAGCAACCGGGACGGAACCTACGAGCAGTACTTC.

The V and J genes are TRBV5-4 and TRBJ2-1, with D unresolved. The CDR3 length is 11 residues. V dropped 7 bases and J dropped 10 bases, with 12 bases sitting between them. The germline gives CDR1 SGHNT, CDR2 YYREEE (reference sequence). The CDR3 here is CASSFGQEQFF. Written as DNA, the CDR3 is TGTGCCAGCTCCTTTGGCCAAGAGCAGTTCTTC.

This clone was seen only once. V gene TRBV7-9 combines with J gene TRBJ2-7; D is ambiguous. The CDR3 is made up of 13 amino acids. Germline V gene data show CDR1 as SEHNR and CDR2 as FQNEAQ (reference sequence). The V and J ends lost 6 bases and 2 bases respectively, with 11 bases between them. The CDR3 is CASSLGGTYEQYF. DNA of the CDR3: TGTGCCAGCAGTCTTGGTGGAACCTACGAGCAGTACTTC.

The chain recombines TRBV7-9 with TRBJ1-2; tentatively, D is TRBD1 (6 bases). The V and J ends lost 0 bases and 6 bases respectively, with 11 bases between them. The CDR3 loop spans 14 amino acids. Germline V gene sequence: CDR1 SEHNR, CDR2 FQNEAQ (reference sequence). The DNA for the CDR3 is TGTGCCAGCAGCTTAGCTTCCTGGGACAATGGCTACACCTTC. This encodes CASSLASWDNGYTF.

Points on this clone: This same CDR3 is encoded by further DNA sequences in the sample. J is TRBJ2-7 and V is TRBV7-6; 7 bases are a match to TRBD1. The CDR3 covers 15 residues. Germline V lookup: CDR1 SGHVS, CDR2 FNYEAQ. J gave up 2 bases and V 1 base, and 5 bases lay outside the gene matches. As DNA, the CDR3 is TGTGCCAGCAGCTTAGGGGCAGGGGGACCCTACGAGCAGTACTTC. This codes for CASSLGAGGPYEQYF.

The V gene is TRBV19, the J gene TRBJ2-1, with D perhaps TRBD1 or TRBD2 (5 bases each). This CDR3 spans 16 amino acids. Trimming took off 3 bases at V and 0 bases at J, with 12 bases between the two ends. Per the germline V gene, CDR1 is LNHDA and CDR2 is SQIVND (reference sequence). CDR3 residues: CASSIMAGTSYNEQFF. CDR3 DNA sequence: TGTGCCAGTAGTATCATGGCAGGGACCTCCTACAATGAGCAGTTCTTC.

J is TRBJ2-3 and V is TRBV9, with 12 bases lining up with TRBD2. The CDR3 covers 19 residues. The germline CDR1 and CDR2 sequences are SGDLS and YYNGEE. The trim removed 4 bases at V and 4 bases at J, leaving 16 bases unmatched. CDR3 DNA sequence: TGTGCCAGCAGCCGCCCGATGCGACTAGCGGGAGAGGTAGCAGATACGCAGTATTTT. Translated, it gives CASSRPMRLAGEVADTQYF.

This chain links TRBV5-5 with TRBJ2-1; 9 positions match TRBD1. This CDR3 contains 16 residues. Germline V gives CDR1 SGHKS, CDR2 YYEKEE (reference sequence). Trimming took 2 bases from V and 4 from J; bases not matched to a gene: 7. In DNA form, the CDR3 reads TGTGCCAGCAGCTTCCCCGGGACAGGGTTATACAATGAGCAGTTCTTC. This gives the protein CASSFPGTGLYNEQFF.

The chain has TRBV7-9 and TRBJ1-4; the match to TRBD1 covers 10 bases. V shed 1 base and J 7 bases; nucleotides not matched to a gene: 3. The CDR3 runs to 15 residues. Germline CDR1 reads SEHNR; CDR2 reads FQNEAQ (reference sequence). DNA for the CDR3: TGTGCCAGCAGCTTAGTGGACAGGGGGAGTGAAAAACTGTTTTTT. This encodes CASSLVDRGSEKLFF.

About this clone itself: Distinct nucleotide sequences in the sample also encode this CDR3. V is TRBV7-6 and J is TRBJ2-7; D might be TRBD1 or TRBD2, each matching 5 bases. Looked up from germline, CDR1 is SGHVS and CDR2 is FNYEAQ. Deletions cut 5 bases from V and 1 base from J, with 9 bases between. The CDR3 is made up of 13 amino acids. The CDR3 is CASSPGRSYEQYF. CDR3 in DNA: TGTGCCAGCAGCCCGGGACGGTCCTACGAGCAGTACTTC.